The 21 T cell receptor beta chains reported below all come from one sample, sequenced in a study of blood T cell repertoires in COVID-19. TCRdb keeps only in-frame clones here, not all; method: immunoSEQ multiplex PCR. The sample includes fewer than 250,000 clones, more than 75% of them seen just once. The source material was peripheral blood. The receptors were sampled from a man aged 35 to 55 with acute or convalescent COVID-19.

The chain carries TRBV29-1 and TRBJ2-5; 9 bases match TRBD2. The CDR3 is 15 residues long. Trimming took 1 base from V and 1 from J; bases not matched to a gene: 4. Looked up from germline, CDR1 is SQVTM and CDR2 is ANQGSEA. CDR3 residues: CSVEGSGGGQETQYF. The CDR3 region has the DNA TGCAGCGTTGAAGGTAGCGGGGGCGGCCAAGAGACCCAGTACTTC. Filled out from reference TRBV29-1 and TRBJ2-5, the complete variable domain reads SAVISQKPSRDICQRGTSLTIQCQVDSQVTMMFWYRQQPGQSLTLIATANQGSEATYESGFVIDKFPISRPNLTFSTLTVSNMSPEDSSIYLCSVEGSGGGQETQYFGPGTRLLVL.

This clone was counted a single time. The chain has TRBV10-3 and TRBJ2-5, with TRBD2 identical over 13 bases. The CDR3 has 15 residues. V dropped 10 bases and J dropped 4; count of bases not matched to a gene: 9. In germline, CDR1 is ENHRY, CDR2 SYGVKD. The CDR3 loop is CATRTSGGTRETQYF. The CDR3 DNA is TGTGCCACCCGGACTAGCGGGGGCACGAGAGAGACCCAGTACTTC.

The genes are TRBV19 and TRBJ1-5; 9 bases map to TRBD1. V dropped 6 bases and J dropped 4; count of bases not matched to a gene: 10. This CDR3 contains 16 residues. The V gene's germline CDR1 is LNHDA and CDR2 SQIVND (reference sequence). This CDR3 reads CASRPGQGIGNQPQHF. CDR3 coding DNA: TGTGCCAGTAGGCCGGGACAGGGAATTGGTAATCAGCCCCAGCATTTT.

The chain carries TRBV18 and TRBJ1-1, with D possibly TRBD1 on 6 matching bases. Trimming pared 2 bases from V and 1 base from J, leaving 8 bases between. Germline CDR1 is KGHSH and CDR2 is LQKENI. The CDR3 spans 14 residues. CDR3 protein: CASSPKDRNTEAFF. CDR3 bases: TGTGCCAGCTCACCAAAGGACAGGAACACTGAAGCTTTCTTT.

The chain joins TRBV6-4 to TRBJ1-5; the D is unclear. Germline CDR1 reads MRHNA; CDR2 reads SNTAGT. Trimming removed 2 bases at V and 3 bases at J, with 5 bases between. This CDR3 comprises 13 residues. The CDR3, as DNA: TGTGCCAGCAGTGACGGGCTCAATCAGCCCCAGCATTTT. This codes for CASSDGLNQPQHF.

This chain uses TRBV30 with TRBJ1-2; possibly TRBD1 for D (6 bases). From germline, CDR1 is GTSNPN and CDR2 SVGIG (reference sequence). The CDR3 totals 14 residues. Trimming shortened V by 2 bases and J by 3 bases, and 13 bases separated the two germline ends. CDR3 protein: CAWSPGDGYYGYTF. The CDR3, as DNA: TGTGCCTGGAGTCCAGGGGACGGATACTATGGCTACACCTTC.

In this sample, this clone turned up a few times. This chain links TRBV28 with TRBJ1-2; D is perhaps TRBD1 (5 bases). Trimming left V 7 bases short and J 2 bases short, with 11 bases between. Germline-derived CDR1 and CDR2 are MDHEN and SYDVKM. The CDR3 has 13 amino acids. The CDR3 region has the DNA TGTGCCAGCACCATTGACAGAAACTATGGCTACACCTTC. It is translated as CASTIDRNYGYTF.

The chain links TRBV5-1 to TRBJ1-4; 7 bases fit TRBD1. This CDR3 spans 15 amino acids. Germline trimming cut 2 bases from V and 7 bases from J; bases unmatched to any gene: 8. In germline, CDR1 is SGHRS, CDR2 YFSETQ. The CDR3 sequence: CASSLQGLEGEKLFF. The CDR3 region has the DNA TGCGCCAGCAGCTTACAGGGGTTGGAGGGTGAAAAACTGTTTTTT.

The J gene is TRBJ1-5, the V gene TRBV19; TRBD1 matches 12 bases. J gave up 5 bases and V 4 bases, and 6 bases lay outside the gene matches. Per germline, CDR1 LNHDA and CDR2 SQIVND (reference sequence). The length of the CDR3 is 16 residues. CDR3 in amino acids: CASSNRDRGLDQPQHF. CDR3 nucleotide sequence: TGTGCCAGTAGTAACCGGGACAGGGGGCTCGATCAGCCCCAGCATTTT.

The table lists this clone with a count of one. The chain is built from TRBV24-1 and TRBJ2-1, with D perhaps matching TRBD1 (6 bases). V shed 4 bases and J shed 4 bases, with 22 bases lying between them. This CDR3 has 18 amino acids. Looked up from germline, CDR1 is KGHDR and CDR2 is SFDVKD. Here the CDR3 DNA reads TGTGCCACCAGTGAGAACTCCAGGATCGACAGGAGGTACAATGAGCAGTTCTTC. It encodes CATSENSRIDRRYNEQFF.

The V gene is TRBV5-1, the J gene TRBJ1-1; D is undetermined. V lost 2 bases to trimming and J lost 0 bases, with 14 bases between them. The CDR3 is made up of 16 amino acids. CDR1 is SGHRS and CDR2 is YFSETQ in the germline V gene. The CDR3 bases are TGCGCCAGCAGCTTTGGCGGGCAGAACTTGAACACTGAAGCTTTCTTT. It is translated as CASSFGGQNLNTEAFF. The full variable domain, rest sourced from reference TRBV5-1 and TRBJ1-1, is KAGVTQTPRYLIKTRGQQVTLSCSPISGHRSVSWYQQTPGQGLQFLFEYFSETQRNKGNFPGRFSGRQFSNSRSEMNVSTLELGDSALYLCASSFGGQNLNTEAFFGQGTRLTVV.

V and J are TRBV19 and TRBJ2-3; a weak D match, TRBD1 (6 bases). V lost 5 bases to trimming and J lost 4 bases, with 13 bases between them. The CDR3 is 14 residues long. Looked up from germline, CDR1 is LNHDA and CDR2 is SQIVND (reference sequence). CDR3 DNA sequence: TGTGCCAGTAGTCGGCAGGGGATGGCAGATACGCAGTATTTT. It yields the protein CASSRQGMADTQYF.

V and J are TRBV13 and TRBJ2-1, with a possible D match to TRBD2 (6 bases). V lost 5 bases and J lost 5, with 22 bases in between. The germline CDR1 and CDR2 sequences are PRHDT and FYEKMQ (reference sequence). CDR3 length equals 17 residues. The CDR3 region is CASSGGSGEGPHNEQFF. CDR3 DNA: TGTGCCAGCAGCGGGGGGAGTGGAGAAGGCCCCCACAATGAGCAGTTCTTC.

Details on this clone: Mismatch with germline at one junction end may stem from a read error. CDR3 sequence reads: CAGSPRDSRLAGSLNTGELFF. The CDR3 DNA sequence: TGCGCCGGCAGCCCAAGGGACAGCAGACTAGCGGGGTCACTTAACACCGGGGAGCTGTTTTTT. V gene TRBV4-1 combines with J gene TRBJ2-2; 11 bases map to TRBD2. This CDR3 is 21 amino acids long. CDR1 is MGHRA, CDR2 YSYEKL, per germline.

CDR3 sequence (DNA): TGTGCCAGCAGTCCCTCGGGAGGCAATCAGCCCCAGCATTTT. Its protein is CASSPSGGNQPQHF. The J gene is TRBJ1-5, the V gene TRBV6-5, with D hard to call. The CDR3 spans 14 residues. Trimming shortened V by 5 bases and J by 2 bases, and 10 bases separated the two germline ends. The germline V gene has CDR1 MNHEY and CDR2 SVGAGI.

The chain recombines TRBV7-6 with TRBJ2-2; the match to TRBD2 covers 8 bases. Looked up from germline, CDR1 is SGHVS and CDR2 is FNYEAQ. The CDR3 length is 16 residues. The trim removed 5 bases at V and 4 bases at J, leaving 9 bases unmatched. This CDR3 is CASSTGLAGTTGELFF. CDR3 in DNA: TGTGCCAGCAGCACAGGACTAGCTGGAACCACCGGGGAGCTGTTTTTT.

This chain connects TRBV18 to TRBJ1-4; D may be TRBD1 (5 bases). Looked up from germline, CDR1 is KGHSH and CDR2 is LQKENI. With 6 bases removed from V and 1 base from J, the gap between germline ends came to 12 bases. The CDR3 spans 15 residues. Written as DNA, the CDR3 is TGTGCCAGCTCGTCCTTAGGGGTAACTAATGAAAAACTGTTTTTT. Translating it yields CASSSLGVTNEKLFF.

This rearrangement joins TRBV5-4 to TRBJ2-1, with 7 bases fitting TRBD2. Germline CDR1 reads SGHNT; CDR2 reads YYREEE (reference sequence). There are 15 residues in the CDR3. V lost 0 bases and J lost 3; bases outside the gene matches: 3. The CDR3 sequence is CASSLDAGDYNEQFF. CDR3 DNA sequence: TGTGCCAGCAGCTTGGACGCGGGGGACTACAATGAGCAGTTCTTC.

This clone came up a few times. J is TRBJ1-5 and V is TRBV30; the D gene is possibly TRBD1 (5 bases). The CDR3 covers 15 residues. CDR1 GTSNPN and CDR2 SVGIG come from the germline V gene (reference sequence). Trimming left V 0 bases short and J 3 bases short, with 12 bases between. The CDR3 region has the DNA TGTGCCTGGAGTGTACCAGACAGACACAATCAGCCCCAGCATTTT. It translates to CAWSVPDRHNQPQHF.

This clone was seen just once. The rearrangement uses TRBV11-2 and TRBJ2-5; a weak D match, TRBD2 (6 bases). The V and J ends lost 1 base and 7 bases respectively, with 10 bases between them. CDR1 and CDR2 (germline): SGHAT, FQNNGV. The CDR3 has 13 amino acids. CDR3 in DNA: TGTGCCAGCAGCTTAGCGGGGGACGGGACCCAGTACTTC. Its translation is CASSLAGDGTQYF. Supplemented by reference TRBV11-2 and TRBJ2-5, the full variable domain reads EAGVAQSPRYKIIEKRQSVAFWCNPISGHATLYWYQQILGQGPKLLIQFQNNGVVDDSQLPKDRFSAERLKGVDSTLKIQPAKLEDSAVYLCASSLAGDGTQYFGPGTRLLVL.

As regards this clone: Other DNA sequences from this sample encode an identical CDR3 as well. This sequence joins TRBV7-9 and TRBJ1-4; no clear D. V shed 8 bases and J shed 5 bases, with 9 bases lying between them. Per germline, CDR1 SEHNR and CDR2 FQNEAQ (reference sequence). The CDR3 contains 12 residues. The DNA of the CDR3 is TGTGCCAGCCGATTCAGAAATGAAAAACTGTTTTTT. Translation gives CASRFRNEKLFF.